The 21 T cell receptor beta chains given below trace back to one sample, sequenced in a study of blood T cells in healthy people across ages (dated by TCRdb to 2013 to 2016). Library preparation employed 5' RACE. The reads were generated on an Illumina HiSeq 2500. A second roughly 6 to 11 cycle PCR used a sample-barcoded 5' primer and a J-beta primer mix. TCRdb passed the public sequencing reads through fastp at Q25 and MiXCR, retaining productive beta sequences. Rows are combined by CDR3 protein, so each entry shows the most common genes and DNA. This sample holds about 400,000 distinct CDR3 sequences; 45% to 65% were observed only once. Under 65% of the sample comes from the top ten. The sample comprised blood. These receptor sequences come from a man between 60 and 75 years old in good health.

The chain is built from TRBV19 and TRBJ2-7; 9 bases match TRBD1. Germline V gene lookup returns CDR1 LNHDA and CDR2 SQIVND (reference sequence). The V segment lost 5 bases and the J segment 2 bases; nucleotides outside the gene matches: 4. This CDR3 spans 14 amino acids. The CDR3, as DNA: TGTGCCAGTAGTCCGGACAGGGGAACCTACGAGCAGTACTTC. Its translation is CASSPDRGTYEQYF.

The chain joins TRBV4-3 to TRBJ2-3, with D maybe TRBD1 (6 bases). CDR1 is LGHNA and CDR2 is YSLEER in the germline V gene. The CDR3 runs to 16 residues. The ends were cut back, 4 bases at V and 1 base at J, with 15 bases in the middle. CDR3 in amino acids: CASSRSAGAGTDTQYF. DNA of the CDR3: TGCGCCAGCAGCCGGAGTGCAGGGGCCGGCACAGATACGCAGTATTTT.

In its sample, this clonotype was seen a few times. The CDR3 DNA is TGCAGTGCTCTTGTGCAGGCGGACTACGAGCAGTACTTC. This codes for CSALVQADYEQYF. The chain carries TRBV20-1 and TRBJ2-7; D gene unclear. The CDR3 is 13 residues long. V lost 5 bases and J lost 3, with 14 bases in between. Per germline, CDR1 DFQATT and CDR2 SNEGSKA (reference sequence).

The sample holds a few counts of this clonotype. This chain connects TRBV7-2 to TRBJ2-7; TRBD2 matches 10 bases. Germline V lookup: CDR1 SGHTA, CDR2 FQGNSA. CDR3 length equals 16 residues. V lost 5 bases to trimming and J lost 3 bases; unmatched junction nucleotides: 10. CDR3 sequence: CASSPNLAGVIYEQYF. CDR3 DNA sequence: TGTGCCAGCAGCCCAAACCTAGCGGGAGTAATCTACGAGCAGTACTTC.

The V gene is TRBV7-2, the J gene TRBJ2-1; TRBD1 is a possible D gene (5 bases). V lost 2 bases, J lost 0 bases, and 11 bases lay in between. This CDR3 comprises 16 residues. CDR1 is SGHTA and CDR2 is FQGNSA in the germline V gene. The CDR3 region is CASSLLRADSYNEQFF. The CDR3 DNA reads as TGTGCCAGCAGCTTACTCAGGGCAGACTCCTACAATGAGCAGTTCTTC.

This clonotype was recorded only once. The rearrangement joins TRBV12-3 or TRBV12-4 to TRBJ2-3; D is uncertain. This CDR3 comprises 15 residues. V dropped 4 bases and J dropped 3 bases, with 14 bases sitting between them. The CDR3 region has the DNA TGTGCCAGCAGTTCCCCGCCCCCACAGACAGATACGCAGTATTTT. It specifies CASSSPPPQTDTQYF.

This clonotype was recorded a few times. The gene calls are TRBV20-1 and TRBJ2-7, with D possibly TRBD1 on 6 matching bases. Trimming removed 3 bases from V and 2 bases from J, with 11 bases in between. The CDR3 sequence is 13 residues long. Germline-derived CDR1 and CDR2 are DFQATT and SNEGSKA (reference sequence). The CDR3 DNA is TGCAGTGCTAGTGACAGGCGAACCTACGAGCAGTACTTC. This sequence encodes CSASDRRTYEQYF.

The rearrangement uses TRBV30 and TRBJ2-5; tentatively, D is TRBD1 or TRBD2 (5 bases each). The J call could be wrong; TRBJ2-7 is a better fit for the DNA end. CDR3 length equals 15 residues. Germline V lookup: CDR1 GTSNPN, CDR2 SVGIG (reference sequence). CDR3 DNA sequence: TGTGCCTGGAGTGTACGGGGACCTCTACCATACGAGCAGTACTTC. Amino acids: CAWSVRGPLPYEQYF.

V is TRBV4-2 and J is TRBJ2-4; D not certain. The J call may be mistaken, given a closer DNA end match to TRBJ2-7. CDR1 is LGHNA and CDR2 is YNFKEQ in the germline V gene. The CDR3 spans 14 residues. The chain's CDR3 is CASSRAGVSYEQYF. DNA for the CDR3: TGTGCCAGCAGCCGGGCTGGCGTCTCCTACGAGCAGTACTTC.

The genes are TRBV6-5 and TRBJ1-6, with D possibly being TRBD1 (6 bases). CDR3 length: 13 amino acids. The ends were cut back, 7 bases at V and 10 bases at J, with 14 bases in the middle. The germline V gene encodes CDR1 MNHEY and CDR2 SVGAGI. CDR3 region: CASTYEGGSPLHF. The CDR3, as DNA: TGTGCCAGCACCTACGAGGGGGGATCACCCCTCCACTTT.

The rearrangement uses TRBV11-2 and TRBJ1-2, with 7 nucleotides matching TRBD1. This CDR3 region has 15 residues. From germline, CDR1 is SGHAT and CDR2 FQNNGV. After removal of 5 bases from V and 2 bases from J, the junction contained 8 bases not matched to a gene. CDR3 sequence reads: CASSLVPTGNYGYTF. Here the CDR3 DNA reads TGTGCCAGCAGCCTAGTCCCGACAGGGAACTATGGCTACACCTTC.

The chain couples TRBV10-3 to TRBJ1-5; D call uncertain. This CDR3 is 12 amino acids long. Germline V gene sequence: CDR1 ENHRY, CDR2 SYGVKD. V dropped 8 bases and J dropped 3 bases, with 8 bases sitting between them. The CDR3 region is CAIGRNNQPQHF. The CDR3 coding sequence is TGTGCCATCGGGCGAAACAATCAGCCCCAGCATTTT.

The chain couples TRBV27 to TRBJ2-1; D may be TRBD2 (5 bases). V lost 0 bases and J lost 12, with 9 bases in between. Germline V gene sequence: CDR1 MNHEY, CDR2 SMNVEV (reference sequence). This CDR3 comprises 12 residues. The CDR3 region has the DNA TGTGCCAGCAGTTTATCCGGAGGAGGGCAGTTCTTC. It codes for CASSLSGGGQFF.

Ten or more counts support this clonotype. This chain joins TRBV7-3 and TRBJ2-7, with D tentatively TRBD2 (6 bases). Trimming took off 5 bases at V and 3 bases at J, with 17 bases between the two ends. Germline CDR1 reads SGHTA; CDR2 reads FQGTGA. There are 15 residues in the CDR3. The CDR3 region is CASSRFSGNNYEQYF. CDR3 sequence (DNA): TGTGCCAGCAGCCGCTTTAGCGGAAATAACTACGAGCAGTACTTC.

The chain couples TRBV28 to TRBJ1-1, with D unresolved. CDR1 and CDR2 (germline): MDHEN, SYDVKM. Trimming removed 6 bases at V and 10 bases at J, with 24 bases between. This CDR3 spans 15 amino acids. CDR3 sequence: CASRASYGQPIVAFF. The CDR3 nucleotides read TGTGCCAGCAGAGCGTCCTACGGCCAACCGATTGTAGCTTTCTTT.

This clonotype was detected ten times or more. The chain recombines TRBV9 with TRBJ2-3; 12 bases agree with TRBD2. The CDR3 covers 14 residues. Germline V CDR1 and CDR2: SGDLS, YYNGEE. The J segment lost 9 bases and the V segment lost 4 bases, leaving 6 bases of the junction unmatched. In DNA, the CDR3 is TGTGCCAGCAGCCCAGGCCTAGCGGGAGGGACGCAGTATTTT. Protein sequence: CASSPGLAGGTQYF.

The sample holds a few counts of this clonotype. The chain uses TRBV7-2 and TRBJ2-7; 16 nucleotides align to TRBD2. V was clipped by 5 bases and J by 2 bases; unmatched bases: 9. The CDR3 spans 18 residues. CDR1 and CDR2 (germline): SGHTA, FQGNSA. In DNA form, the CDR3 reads TGTGCCAGCAGCCCTGCGGGACTAGCGGGGGGGCCTCCCTACGAGCAGTACTTC. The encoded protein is CASSPAGLAGGPPYEQYF.

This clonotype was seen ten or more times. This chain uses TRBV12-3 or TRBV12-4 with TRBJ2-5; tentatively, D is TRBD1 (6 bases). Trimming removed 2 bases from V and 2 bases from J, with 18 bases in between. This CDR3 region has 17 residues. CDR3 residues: CASSLYANRVGQETQYF. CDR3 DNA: TGTGCCAGCAGTTTATACGCTAACAGGGTAGGACAAGAGACCCAGTACTTC.

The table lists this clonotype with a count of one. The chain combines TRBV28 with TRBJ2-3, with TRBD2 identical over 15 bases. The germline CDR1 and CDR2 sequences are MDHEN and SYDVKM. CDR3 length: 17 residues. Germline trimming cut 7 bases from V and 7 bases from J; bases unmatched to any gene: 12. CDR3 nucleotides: TGTGCCAGCACCCTCAGAACCGGACTAGCGGGAGGGAATACGCAGTATTTT. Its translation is CASTLRTGLAGGNTQYF.

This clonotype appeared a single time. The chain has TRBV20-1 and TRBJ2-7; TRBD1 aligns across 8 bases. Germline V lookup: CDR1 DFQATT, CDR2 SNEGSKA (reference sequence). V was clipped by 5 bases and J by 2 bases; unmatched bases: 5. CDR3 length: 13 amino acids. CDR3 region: CSAGTGDTYEQYF. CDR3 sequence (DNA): TGCAGTGCTGGGACAGGCGACACCTACGAGCAGTACTTC.

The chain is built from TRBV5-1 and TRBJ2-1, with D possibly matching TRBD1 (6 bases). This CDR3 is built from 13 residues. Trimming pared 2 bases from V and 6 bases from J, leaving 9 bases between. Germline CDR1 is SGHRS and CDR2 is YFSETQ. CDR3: CASSFDRPNEQFF. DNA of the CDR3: TGCGCCAGCAGCTTTGACAGGCCCAATGAGCAGTTCTTC. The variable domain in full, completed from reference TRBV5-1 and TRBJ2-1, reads KAGVTQTPRYLIKTRGQQVTLSCSPISGHRSVSWYQQTPGQGLQFLFEYFSETQRNKGNFPGRFSGRQFSNSRSEMNVSTLELGDSALYLCASSFDRPNEQFFGPGTRLTVL.